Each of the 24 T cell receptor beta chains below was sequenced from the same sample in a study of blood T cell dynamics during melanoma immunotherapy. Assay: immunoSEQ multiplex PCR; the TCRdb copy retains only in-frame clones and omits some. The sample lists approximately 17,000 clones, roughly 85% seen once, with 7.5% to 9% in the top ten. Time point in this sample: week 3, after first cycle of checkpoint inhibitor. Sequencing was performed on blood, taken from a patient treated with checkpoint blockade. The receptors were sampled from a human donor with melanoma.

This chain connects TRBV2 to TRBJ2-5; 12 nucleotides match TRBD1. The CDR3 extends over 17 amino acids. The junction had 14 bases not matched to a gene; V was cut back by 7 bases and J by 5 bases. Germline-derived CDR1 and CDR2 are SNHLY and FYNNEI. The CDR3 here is CASTSGTGGAVGETQYF. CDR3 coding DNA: TGTGCCAGCACCTCCGGGACAGGGGGCGCGGTGGGGGAGACCCAGTACTTC.

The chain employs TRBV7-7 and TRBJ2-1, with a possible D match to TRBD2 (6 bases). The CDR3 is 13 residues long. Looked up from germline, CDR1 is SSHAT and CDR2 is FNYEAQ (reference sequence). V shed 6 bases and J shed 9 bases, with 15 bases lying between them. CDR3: CASSPGSGFEQFF. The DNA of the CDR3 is TGTGCCAGCAGTCCCGGGAGCGGGTTTGAGCAGTTCTTC.

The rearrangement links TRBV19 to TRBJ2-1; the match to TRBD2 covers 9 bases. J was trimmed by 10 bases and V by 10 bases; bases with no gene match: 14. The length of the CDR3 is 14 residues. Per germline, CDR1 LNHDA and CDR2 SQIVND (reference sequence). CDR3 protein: CATNPSGIPREQFF. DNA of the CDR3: TGTGCCACTAACCCTAGCGGGATCCCGAGGGAGCAGTTCTTC.

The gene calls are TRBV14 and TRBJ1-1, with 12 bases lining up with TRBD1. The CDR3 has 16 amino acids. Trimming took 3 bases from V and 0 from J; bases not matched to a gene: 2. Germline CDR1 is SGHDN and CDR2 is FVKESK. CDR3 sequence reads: CASSHGTGGLNTEAFF. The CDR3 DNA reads TGTGCCAGCAGCCATGGGACAGGGGGCTTGAACACTGAAGCTTTCTTT.

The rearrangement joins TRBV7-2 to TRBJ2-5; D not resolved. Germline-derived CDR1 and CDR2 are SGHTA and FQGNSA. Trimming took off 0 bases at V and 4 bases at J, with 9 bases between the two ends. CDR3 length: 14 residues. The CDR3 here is CASSLAGRGETQYF. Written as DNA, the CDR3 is TGTGCCAGCAGCTTAGCCGGCCGTGGAGAGACCCAGTACTTC.

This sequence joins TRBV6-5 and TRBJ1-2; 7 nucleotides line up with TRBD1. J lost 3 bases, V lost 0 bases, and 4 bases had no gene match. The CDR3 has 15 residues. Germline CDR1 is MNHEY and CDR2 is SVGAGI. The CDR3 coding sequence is TGTGCCAGCAGTTACTCGGCCGGGACAGACTATGGCTACACCTTC. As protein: CASSYSAGTDYGYTF.

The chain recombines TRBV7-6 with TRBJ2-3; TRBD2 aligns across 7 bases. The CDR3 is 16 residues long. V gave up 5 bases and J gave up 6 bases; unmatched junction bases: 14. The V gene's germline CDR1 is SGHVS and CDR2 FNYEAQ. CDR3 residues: CASSPRLARSGDTQYF. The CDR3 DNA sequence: TGTGCCAGCAGCCCCAGACTAGCCAGATCTGGTGATACGCAGTATTTT.

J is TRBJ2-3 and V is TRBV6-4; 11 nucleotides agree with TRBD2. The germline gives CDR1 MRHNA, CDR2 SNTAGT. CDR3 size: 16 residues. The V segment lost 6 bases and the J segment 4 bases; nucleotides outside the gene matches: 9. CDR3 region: CASSQTSGEAPDTQYF. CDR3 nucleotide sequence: TGTGCCAGCAGCCAGACTAGCGGGGAGGCCCCAGATACGCAGTATTTT.

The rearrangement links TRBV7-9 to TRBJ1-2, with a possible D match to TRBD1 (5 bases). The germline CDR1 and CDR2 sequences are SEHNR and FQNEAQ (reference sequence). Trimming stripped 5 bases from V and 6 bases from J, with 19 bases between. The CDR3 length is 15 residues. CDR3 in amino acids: CASSTEDGRGDGYTF. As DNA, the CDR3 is TGTGCCAGCAGCACGGAGGACGGACGAGGGGATGGCTACACCTTC.

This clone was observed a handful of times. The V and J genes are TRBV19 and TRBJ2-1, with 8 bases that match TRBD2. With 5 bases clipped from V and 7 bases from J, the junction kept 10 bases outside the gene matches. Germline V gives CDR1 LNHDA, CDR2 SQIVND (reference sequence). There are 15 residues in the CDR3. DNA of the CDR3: TGTGCCAGTAGTTTACCGGGACTAGTTACGAATGAGCAGTTCTTC. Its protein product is CASSLPGLVTNEQFF.

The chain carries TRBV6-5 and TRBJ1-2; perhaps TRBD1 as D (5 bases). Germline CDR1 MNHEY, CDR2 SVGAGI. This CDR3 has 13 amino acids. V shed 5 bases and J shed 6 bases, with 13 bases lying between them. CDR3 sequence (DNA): TGTGCCAGCAGTGCGGGACGGAAAAATGGCTACACCTTC. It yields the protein CASSAGRKNGYTF.

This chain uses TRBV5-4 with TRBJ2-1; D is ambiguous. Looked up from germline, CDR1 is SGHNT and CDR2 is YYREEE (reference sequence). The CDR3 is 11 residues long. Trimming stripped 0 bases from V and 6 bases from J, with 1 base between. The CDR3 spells CASSLGNEQFF. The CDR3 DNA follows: TGTGCCAGCAGCTTGGGCAATGAGCAGTTCTTC.

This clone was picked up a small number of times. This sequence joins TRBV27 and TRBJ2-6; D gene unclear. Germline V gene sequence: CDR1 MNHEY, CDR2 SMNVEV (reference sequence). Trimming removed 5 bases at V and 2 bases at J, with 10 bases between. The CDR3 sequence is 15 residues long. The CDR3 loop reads CASSVGMTGANVLTF. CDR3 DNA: TGTGCCAGCAGTGTTGGGATGACTGGGGCCAACGTCCTGACTTTC.

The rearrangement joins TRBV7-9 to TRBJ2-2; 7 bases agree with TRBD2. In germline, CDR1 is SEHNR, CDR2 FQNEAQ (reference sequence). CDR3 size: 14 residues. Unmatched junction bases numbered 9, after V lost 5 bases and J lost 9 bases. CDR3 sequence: CASSPDSTSWELFF. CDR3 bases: TGTGCCAGCAGCCCTGACTCGACTAGCTGGGAGCTGTTTTTT. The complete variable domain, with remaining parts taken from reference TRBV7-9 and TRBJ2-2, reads DTGVSQNPRHKITKRGQNVTFRCDPISEHNRLYWYRQTLGQGPEFLTYFQNEAQLEKSRLLSDRFSAERPKGSFSTLEIQRTEQGDSAMYLCASSPDSTSWELFFGEGSRLTVL.

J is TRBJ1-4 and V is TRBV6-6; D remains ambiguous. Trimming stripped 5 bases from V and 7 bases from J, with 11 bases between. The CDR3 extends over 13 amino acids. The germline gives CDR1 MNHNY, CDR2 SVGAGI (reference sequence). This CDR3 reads CASSPTRVEKLFF. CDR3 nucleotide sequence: TGTGCCAGCAGTCCAACAAGAGTTGAAAAACTGTTTTTT.

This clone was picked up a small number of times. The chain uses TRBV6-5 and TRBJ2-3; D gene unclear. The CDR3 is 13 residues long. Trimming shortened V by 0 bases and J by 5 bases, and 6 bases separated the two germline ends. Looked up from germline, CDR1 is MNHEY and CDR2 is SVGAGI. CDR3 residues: CASSYSNQDTQYF. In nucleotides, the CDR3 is TGTGCCAGCAGTTACTCGAACCAAGATACGCAGTATTTT.

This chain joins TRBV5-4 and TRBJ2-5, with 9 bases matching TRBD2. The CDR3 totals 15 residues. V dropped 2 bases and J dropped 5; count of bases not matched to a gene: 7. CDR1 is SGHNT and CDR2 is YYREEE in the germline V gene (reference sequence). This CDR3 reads CASSLGASGVETQYF. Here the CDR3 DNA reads TGTGCCAGCAGCTTAGGCGCTAGCGGGGTGGAGACCCAGTACTTC.

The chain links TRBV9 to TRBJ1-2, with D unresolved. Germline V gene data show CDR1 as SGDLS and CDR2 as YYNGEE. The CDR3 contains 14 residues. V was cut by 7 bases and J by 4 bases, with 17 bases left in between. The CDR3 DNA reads TGTGCCAGCTCCTCTCAGGAGGGTTCCTATGGCTACACCTTC. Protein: CASSSQEGSYGYTF.

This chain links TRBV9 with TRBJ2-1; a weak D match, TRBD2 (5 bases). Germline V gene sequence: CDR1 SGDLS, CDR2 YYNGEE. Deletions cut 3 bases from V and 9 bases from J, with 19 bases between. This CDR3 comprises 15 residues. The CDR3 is CASSGMDSSPPEQFF. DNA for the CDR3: TGTGCCAGCAGCGGCATGGACTCGAGCCCTCCTGAGCAGTTCTTC.

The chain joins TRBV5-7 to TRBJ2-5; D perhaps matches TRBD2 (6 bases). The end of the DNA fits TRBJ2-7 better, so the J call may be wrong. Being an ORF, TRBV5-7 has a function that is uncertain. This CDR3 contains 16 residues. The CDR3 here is CASSRAGTGRTYEQYF. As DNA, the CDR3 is TGTGCCAGCAGCCGTGCCGGGACTGGTCGTACCTACGAGCAGTACTTC.

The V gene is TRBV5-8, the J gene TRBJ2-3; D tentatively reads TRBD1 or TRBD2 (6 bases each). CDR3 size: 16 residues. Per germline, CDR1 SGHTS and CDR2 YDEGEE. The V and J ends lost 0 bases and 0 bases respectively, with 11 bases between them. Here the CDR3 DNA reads TGTGCCAGCAGCTTGGGGTCGGGGGCTAGCACAGATACGCAGTATTTT. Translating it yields CASSLGSGASTDTQYF.

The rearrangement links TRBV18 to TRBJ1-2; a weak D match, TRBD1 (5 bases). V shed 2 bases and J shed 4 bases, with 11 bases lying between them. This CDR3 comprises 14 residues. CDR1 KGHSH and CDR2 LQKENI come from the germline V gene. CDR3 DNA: TGTGCCAGCTCACCAGGGGGGAGGATCTATGGCTACACCTTC. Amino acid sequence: CASSPGGRIYGYTF.

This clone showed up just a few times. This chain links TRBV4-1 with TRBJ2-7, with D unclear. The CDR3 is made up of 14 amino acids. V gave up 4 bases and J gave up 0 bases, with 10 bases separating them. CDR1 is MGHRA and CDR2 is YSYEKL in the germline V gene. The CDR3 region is CASSLTRTSYEQYF. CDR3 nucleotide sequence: TGCGCCAGCAGCCTAACGCGGACCTCCTACGAGCAGTACTTC.

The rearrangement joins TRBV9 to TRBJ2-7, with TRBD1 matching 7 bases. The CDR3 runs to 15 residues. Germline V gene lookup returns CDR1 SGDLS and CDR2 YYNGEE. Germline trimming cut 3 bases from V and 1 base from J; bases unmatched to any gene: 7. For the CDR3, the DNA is TGTGCCAGCAGCGGCTCGACAGGGTGGTCCTACGAGCAGTACTTC. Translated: CASSGSTGWSYEQYF.